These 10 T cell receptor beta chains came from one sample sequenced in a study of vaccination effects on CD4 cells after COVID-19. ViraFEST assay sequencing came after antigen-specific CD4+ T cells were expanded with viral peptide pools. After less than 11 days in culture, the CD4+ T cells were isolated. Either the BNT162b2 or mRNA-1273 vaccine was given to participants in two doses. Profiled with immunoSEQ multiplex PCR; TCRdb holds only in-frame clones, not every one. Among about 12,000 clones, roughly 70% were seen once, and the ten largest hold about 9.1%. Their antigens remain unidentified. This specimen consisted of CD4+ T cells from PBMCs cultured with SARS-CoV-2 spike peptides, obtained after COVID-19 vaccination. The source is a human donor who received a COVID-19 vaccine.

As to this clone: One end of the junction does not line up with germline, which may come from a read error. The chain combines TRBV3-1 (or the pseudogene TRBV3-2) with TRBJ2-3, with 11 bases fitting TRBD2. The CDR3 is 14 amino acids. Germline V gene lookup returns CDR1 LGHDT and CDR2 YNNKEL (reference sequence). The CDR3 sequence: CASSQFTLAGGQNF. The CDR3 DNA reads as TGTGCCAGCAGCCAATTTACGTTAGCGGGAGGGCAGAATTTT.

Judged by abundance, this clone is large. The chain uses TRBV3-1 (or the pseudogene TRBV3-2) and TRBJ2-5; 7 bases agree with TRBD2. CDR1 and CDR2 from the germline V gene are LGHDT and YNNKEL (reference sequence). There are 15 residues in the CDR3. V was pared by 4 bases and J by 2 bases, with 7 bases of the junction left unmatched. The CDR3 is CASSPSSGIQETQYF. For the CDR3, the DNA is TGTGCCAGCAGCCCGTCCAGCGGGATTCAAGAGACCCAGTACTTC.

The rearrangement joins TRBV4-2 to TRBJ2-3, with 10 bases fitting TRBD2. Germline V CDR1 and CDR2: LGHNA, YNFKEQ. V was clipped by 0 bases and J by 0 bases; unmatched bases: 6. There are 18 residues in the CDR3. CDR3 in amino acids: CASSQDPPSGGSTDTQYF. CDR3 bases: TGTGCCAGCAGCCAAGATCCCCCTAGCGGGGGCAGCACAGATACGCAGTATTTT.

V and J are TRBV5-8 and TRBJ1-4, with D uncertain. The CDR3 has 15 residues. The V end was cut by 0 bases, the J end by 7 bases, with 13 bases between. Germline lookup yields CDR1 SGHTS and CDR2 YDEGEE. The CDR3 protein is CASSLARQKGEKLFF. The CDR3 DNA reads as TGTGCCAGCAGCTTGGCCCGACAAAAGGGTGAAAAACTGTTTTTT.

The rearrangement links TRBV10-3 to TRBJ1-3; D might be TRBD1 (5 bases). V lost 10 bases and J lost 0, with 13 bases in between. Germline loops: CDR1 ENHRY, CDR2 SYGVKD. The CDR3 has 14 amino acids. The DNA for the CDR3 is TGTGCCACCTCAGGGACTCTCTCTGGAAACACCATATATTTT. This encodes CATSGTLSGNTIYF.

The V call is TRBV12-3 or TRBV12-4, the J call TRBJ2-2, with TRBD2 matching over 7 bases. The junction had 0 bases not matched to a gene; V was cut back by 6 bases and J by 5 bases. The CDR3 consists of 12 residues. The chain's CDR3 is CASRRGTGELFF. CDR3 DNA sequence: TGTGCCAGCAGGCGGGGGACCGGGGAGCTGTTTTTT.

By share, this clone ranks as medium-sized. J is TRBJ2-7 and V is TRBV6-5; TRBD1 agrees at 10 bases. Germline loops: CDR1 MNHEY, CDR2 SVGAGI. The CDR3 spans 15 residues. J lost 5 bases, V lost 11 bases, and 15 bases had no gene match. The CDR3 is CAGKPRQGALNEQYF. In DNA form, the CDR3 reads TGTGCCGGAAAACCTAGACAGGGGGCTCTGAACGAGCAGTACTTC.

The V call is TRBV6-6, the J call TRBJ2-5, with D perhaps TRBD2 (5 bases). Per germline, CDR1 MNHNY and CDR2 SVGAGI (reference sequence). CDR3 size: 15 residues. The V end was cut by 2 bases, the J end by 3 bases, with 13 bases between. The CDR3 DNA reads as TGTGCCAGCAGTTACCCGGAGAAGCGGAAAGAGACCCAGTACTTC. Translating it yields CASSYPEKRKETQYF.

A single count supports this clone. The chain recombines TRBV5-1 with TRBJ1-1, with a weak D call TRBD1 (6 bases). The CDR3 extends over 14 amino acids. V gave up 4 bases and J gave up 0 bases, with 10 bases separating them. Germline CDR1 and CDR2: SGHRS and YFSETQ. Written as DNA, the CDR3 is TGCGCCAGCAGCGTGGACAGTATGAACACTGAAGCTTTCTTT. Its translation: CASSVDSMNTEAFF.

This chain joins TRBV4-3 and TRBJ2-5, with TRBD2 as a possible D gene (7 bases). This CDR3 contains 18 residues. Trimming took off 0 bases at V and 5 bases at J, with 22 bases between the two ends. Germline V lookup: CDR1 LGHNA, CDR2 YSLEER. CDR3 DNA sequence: TGCGCCAGCAGCCAAGATCCACCCCGGGGGGCGGCGGAGGAGACCCAGTACTTC. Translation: CASSQDPPRGAAEETQYF.